This T cell receptor beta chain originates from a study of T cell repertoires in cytomegalovirus infection. Study at large: Evidence of both CMV infection and a matching HLA type came from public TCR beta signatures. Broader study findings: HLA-C-restricted CMV clonotypes gave the most frequent clonotype in two of eight donors. There were carriers of CMV plus the relevant HLA, and cumulative public TCR beta family frequency identified them.

CDR1 and CDR2 (germline): MDHEN, SYDVKM. The V and J ends lost 4 bases and 9 bases respectively, with 19 bases between them. The CDR3 totals 14 residues. TCRdb reprocessed the reads with MiXCR, giving one entry per CDR3 protein. The sample yields fewer than 550,000 distinct CDR3 sequences, 25% to 40% seen once. Note on this clonotype: The antigen is unknown.

This receptor was identified in a human donor in good health (CMV status not recorded). Some clones in this sample may be carry-over from other donors' samples. The chain links TRBV28 to TRBJ2-7, with D unclear. The sequenced sample consisted of PBMCs. CDR3: CASSSPQPTLAQYF. The CDR3 DNA reads as TGTGCCAGCAGTTCGCCCCAGCCAACCTTGGCGCAGTACTTC.